This T cell receptor (beta chain) was sequenced in a study of cytomegalovirus exposure and HLA in healthy donors. Findings and caveats of the study: A classifier reportedly called cytomegalovirus status with high sensitivity and specificity.

Using immunoSEQ multiplex PCR, the repertoire was profiled, and TCRdb retains in-frame clones only, with some absent. The table includes 200,000 to 250,000 clones, roughly 88% detected once. V was pared by 3 bases and J by 1 base, with 6 bases of the junction left unmatched. Germline V gene sequence: CDR1 MNHEY, CDR2 SMNVEV (reference sequence). The CDR3 covers 18 residues. In the case of this clone: Its antigen is unidentified.

Donors came from a validation cohort of approximately 110 subjects, distinct from the first 666-subject cohort. This sequence originates from a woman between 18 and 29 years old in good health and CMV-seronegative. The chain has TRBV27 and TRBJ2-3; 14 positions match TRBD2. Sequencing input: PBMCs. This CDR3 reads CASSFGTSGRMGTDTQYF. The CDR3 DNA is TGTGCCAGCAGTTTTGGGACTAGCGGGAGAATGGGCACAGATACGCAGTATTTT.